Listed here are 29 T cell receptor beta chains from one sample, sequenced in a study of T cell responses to AZD1222 COVID-19 vaccine. Sequencing was performed with immunoSEQ multiplex PCR; in TCRdb, only in-frame clones are kept and a portion is missing. The sample carries tens of thousands of clones, 80% to 90% recorded once. The material was peripheral blood, obtained on day 0 of AZD1222 vaccination. Every receptor here comes from an adult in good health.

The chain carries TRBV5-1 and TRBJ1-2; D not certain. The CDR3 is made up of 12 amino acids. Germline CDR1 SGHRS, CDR2 YFSETQ. The V end was cut by 4 bases, the J end by 4 bases, with 8 bases between. The CDR3 protein is CASSLGLYGYTF. The CDR3 DNA follows: TGCGCCAGCAGCCTCGGGCTCTATGGCTACACCTTC.

The chain has TRBV7-9 and TRBJ1-3; possible D gene TRBD1, 5 bases. With 5 bases removed from V and 0 bases from J, the gap between germline ends came to 11 bases. The CDR3 covers 15 residues. The germline V gene has CDR1 SEHNR and CDR2 FQNEAQ (reference sequence). The CDR3 is CASSGAYVSGNTIYF. DNA of the CDR3: TGTGCCAGCAGCGGGGCGTACGTCTCTGGAAACACCATATATTTT.

The gene calls are TRBV7-9 and TRBJ2-3; no reliable D call. In germline, CDR1 is SEHNR, CDR2 FQNEAQ (reference sequence). V shed 1 base and J shed 6 bases, with 8 bases lying between them. The CDR3 runs to 13 residues. The CDR3 is CASSLGNMDTQYF. CDR3 in DNA: TGTGCCAGCAGCTTAGGGAACATGGATACGCAGTATTTT.

The chain combines TRBV14 with TRBJ1-3; 8 bases fit TRBD1. CDR3 length: 16 residues. J lost 6 bases, V lost 3 bases, and 10 bases had no gene match. Germline CDR1 and CDR2: SGHDN and FVKESK. CDR3 DNA sequence: TGTGCCAGCAGCCATCCAGGCGGGACAGGTGTAAACACCATATATTTT. It specifies CASSHPGGTGVNTIYF.

The CDR3 spells CASSLSAANSNQPQHF. The CDR3 nucleotides read TGTGCCAGCAGTTTATCGGCGGCAAATAGCAATCAGCCCCAGCATTTT. V and J are TRBV27 and TRBJ1-5; no clear D. The germline CDR1 and CDR2 sequences are MNHEY and SMNVEV (reference sequence). The CDR3 is 16 residues long. V gave up 0 bases and J gave up 0 bases, with 9 bases separating them.

The CDR3 bases are TGTGCCAGCAGGATTCCGGGACAGGGGGCAACCGGGGAGCTGTTTTTT. Protein: CASRIPGQGATGELFF. The chain employs TRBV7-2 and TRBJ2-2; 12 bases map to TRBD1. Germline lookup yields CDR1 SGHTA and CDR2 FQGNSA. The trim removed 6 bases at V and 5 bases at J, leaving 7 bases unmatched. The CDR3 is 16 amino acids. The whole variable domain, filled in from reference TRBV7-2 and TRBJ2-2, reads GAGVSQSPSNKVTEKGKDVELRCDPISGHTALYWYRQSLGQGLEFLIYFQGNSAPDKSGLPSDRFSAERTGGSVSTLTIQRTQQEDSAVYLCASRIPGQGATGELFFGEGSRLTVL.

The chain joins TRBV19 to TRBJ1-2; 7 bases match TRBD1. Germline CDR1 is LNHDA and CDR2 is SQIVND (reference sequence). V trimming: 5 bases; J trimming: 0 bases; junction bases outside the gene matches: 3. The CDR3 sequence is 14 residues long. CDR3 DNA sequence: TGTGCCAGTAGTTCCGGGACAGCTAACTATGGCTACACCTTC. The encoded protein is CASSSGTANYGYTF.

This clone was seen just once. The V gene is TRBV6-6, the J gene TRBJ1-2, with D unresolved. Germline values: CDR1 MNHNY, CDR2 SVGAGI (reference sequence). The CDR3 length is 13 residues. Trimming cost V 6 bases and J 3 bases, with 11 bases left between them. CDR3 bases: TGTGCCAGCAGGACATCAAAGGACTATGGCTACACCTTC. Its translation is CASRTSKDYGYTF.

This clone was observed a handful of times. The rearrangement uses TRBV18 and TRBJ2-7; D might be TRBD1 (6 bases). Germline V lookup: CDR1 KGHSH, CDR2 LQKENI. V lost 5 bases, J lost 5 bases, and 10 bases lay in between. The CDR3 runs 12 residues. DNA of the CDR3: TGTGCCAGCTCAACCAGGGGTGACGAGCAGTACTTC. Translated, it gives CASSTRGDEQYF.

The chain carries TRBV6-5 and TRBJ1-2; D gene unclear. V lost 6 bases and J 3 bases, leaving 14 bases between the germline ends. CDR3 length equals 14 residues. Germline CDR1 is MNHEY and CDR2 is SVGAGI. In DNA, the CDR3 is TGTGCCAGCAGCCGATCAACGGCGGACTATGGCTACACCTTC. Translating gives CASSRSTADYGYTF.

This clone appeared once. This chain links TRBV11-3 with TRBJ2-1; TRBD1 or TRBD2 may be the D gene (5 bases each). CDR1 and CDR2 from the germline V gene are SGHNT and YENEEA. The CDR3 is 15 amino acids. V was pared by 0 bases and J by 2 bases, with 8 bases between. The CDR3 loop reads CASSLDPGPYNEQFF. DNA for the CDR3: TGTGCCAGCAGCTTAGACCCGGGACCCTACAATGAGCAGTTCTTC.

The V call is TRBV7-2, the J call TRBJ2-2, with D perhaps TRBD1 (5 bases). The CDR3 has 13 amino acids. CDR1 is SGHTA, CDR2 FQGNSA, per germline. Deletions cut 7 bases from V and 5 bases from J, with 11 bases between. The CDR3 nucleotides are TGTGCCAGCACACAGGCTACTACCGGGGAGCTGTTTTTT. This encodes CASTQATTGELFF.

The chain couples TRBV3-1 (or the pseudogene TRBV3-2) to TRBJ2-3; 10 bases are a match to TRBD2. CDR1 is LGHDT, CDR2 YNNKEL, per germline (reference sequence). With V trimmed by 2 bases and J by 6 bases, 20 bases remained unmatched. The CDR3 extends over 20 amino acids. The CDR3 coding sequence is TGTGCCAGCAGCCAACGGAGCGGGAGGGCCAACAAGAGGAATAGGGATACGCAGTATTTT. Translation gives CASSQRSGRANKRNRDTQYF.

The chain employs TRBV7-2 and TRBJ1-5; D gene unclear. V was cut by 5 bases and J by 9 bases, with 14 bases left in between. The CDR3 covers 13 residues. Germline V gene sequence: CDR1 SGHTA, CDR2 FQGNSA. As DNA, the CDR3 is TGTGCCAGCAGCCCCCTCCCGGCTCGGCCCCAGCATTTT. The encoded protein is CASSPLPARPQHF.

The rearrangement joins TRBV30 to TRBJ1-2; D remains ambiguous. V was cut by 0 bases and J by 2 bases, with 7 bases left in between. Germline V gene lookup returns CDR1 GTSNPN and CDR2 SVGIG (reference sequence). The CDR3 is made up of 13 amino acids. The CDR3, as DNA: TGTGCCTGGAGTGTTGGGGTCAACTATGGCTACACCTTC. This sequence encodes CAWSVGVNYGYTF.

The chain joins TRBV27 to TRBJ1-6; no clear D gene. Germline V gene sequence: CDR1 MNHEY, CDR2 SMNVEV (reference sequence). With 2 bases removed from V and 2 bases from J, the gap between germline ends came to 10 bases. The CDR3 extends over 16 amino acids. CDR3 sequence (DNA): TGTGCCAGCAGTTTAAGCGGGGTCCCCTATAATTCACCCCTCCACTTT. Protein product: CASSLSGVPYNSPLHF.

V and J are TRBV28 and TRBJ1-1; 12 bases fit TRBD1. CDR1 and CDR2 (germline): MDHEN, SYDVKM. V shed 2 bases and J 4 bases; nucleotides not matched to a gene: 11. The CDR3 has 18 residues. The CDR3 DNA follows: TGTGCCAGCAGTTTAATAGGGGGACAGGGGGCGGGAAGCACTGAAGCTTTCTTT. It is translated as CASSLIGGQGAGSTEAFF.

The chain carries TRBV7-2 and TRBJ1-1; maybe TRBD1 (5 bases). This CDR3 spans 14 amino acids. Germline-derived CDR1 and CDR2 are SGHTA and FQGNSA. V was trimmed by 1 base and J by 3 bases, leaving 9 bases between them. The CDR3 reads CASSLVGVYTEAFF. The CDR3 region has the DNA TGTGCCAGCAGCTTAGTGGGGGTTTACACTGAAGCTTTCTTT.

The chain links TRBV6-5 to TRBJ2-7; D may be TRBD1 (5 bases). This CDR3 is built from 12 residues. V dropped 5 bases and J dropped 3 bases, with 8 bases sitting between them. The germline CDR1 and CDR2 sequences are MNHEY and SVGAGI. The CDR3 region is CASSPGFYEQYF. DNA for the CDR3: TGTGCCAGCAGTCCAGGGTTCTACGAGCAGTACTTC.

The V call is TRBV5-1, the J call TRBJ2-7; 7 bases are a match to TRBD2. The trim removed 4 bases at V and 7 bases at J, leaving 14 bases unmatched. Germline assignment: CDR1 SGHRS and CDR2 YFSETQ. This CDR3 spans 15 amino acids. CDR3 protein: CASSEGLSGVGEQYF. CDR3 nucleotides: TGCGCCAGCAGCGAGGGACTGAGCGGGGTTGGAGAGCAGTACTTC.

This clone was picked up one time. This rearrangement joins TRBV6-5 to TRBJ1-2; no definite D call. The CDR3 sequence is 13 residues long. Germline CDR1 MNHEY, CDR2 SVGAGI. V lost 7 bases to trimming and J lost 4 bases, with 13 bases between them. CDR3 nucleotides: TGTGCCAGCATTCTCACGGGGATCTATGGCTACACCTTC. Translated: CASILTGIYGYTF.

This chain connects TRBV27 to TRBJ1-5, with 11 bases aligning to TRBD1. Germline trimming cut 6 bases from V and 4 bases from J; bases unmatched to any gene: 8. This CDR3 comprises 16 residues. The germline V gene has CDR1 MNHEY and CDR2 SMNVEV (reference sequence). Here the CDR3 DNA reads TGTGCCAGCAGCCGAGGACAGGGGGCGATAAATCAGCCCCAGCATTTT. This sequence encodes CASSRGQGAINQPQHF.

This clone has a single count. The chain links TRBV4-2 to TRBJ1-4, with 7 bases aligning to TRBD1. Germline lookup yields CDR1 LGHNA and CDR2 YNFKEQ. The J segment lost 8 bases and the V segment lost 0 bases, leaving 6 bases of the junction unmatched. The CDR3 runs to 15 residues. In DNA, the CDR3 is TGTGCCAGCAGCCAAGATTGGAGACAGGGAGAAAAACTGTTTTTT. Protein sequence: CASSQDWRQGEKLFF.

The chain recombines TRBV6-5 with TRBJ1-1, with a possible D match to TRBD1 (6 bases). With 4 bases removed from V and 4 bases from J, the gap between germline ends came to 16 bases. Looked up from germline, CDR1 is MNHEY and CDR2 is SVGAGI. The CDR3 has 15 residues. The CDR3 nucleotides read TGTGCCAGCAGTTCCCGGGACATCAGGGGCACTGAAGCTTTCTTT. It translates to CASSSRDIRGTEAFF.

The rearrangement uses TRBV19 and TRBJ1-6, with unresolved D. V was shortened by 4 bases and J by 9 bases, with 16 bases between the two germline ends. From germline, CDR1 is LNHDA and CDR2 SQIVND (reference sequence). The CDR3 length is 15 residues. CDR3 DNA: TGTGCCAGTAGTACCGACAACCGACCTAGTTCACCCCTCCACTTT. This sequence encodes CASSTDNRPSSPLHF.

The V call is TRBV25-1, the J call TRBJ1-2, with D possibly being TRBD1 (5 bases). The V and J ends lost 8 bases and 7 bases respectively, with 14 bases between them. Germline V gene data show CDR1 as MGHDK and CDR2 as SYGVNS. There are 12 residues in the CDR3. The CDR3 DNA reads as TGTGCCAGCCATGGTGGGGGAGGTGGCTACACCTTC. It encodes CASHGGGGGYTF.

This chain joins TRBV30 and TRBJ1-2, with TRBD1 as a possible D gene (6 bases). Per the germline V gene, CDR1 is GTSNPN and CDR2 is SVGIG (reference sequence). V was shortened by 2 bases and J by 8 bases, with 15 bases between the two germline ends. This CDR3 spans 13 amino acids. The CDR3 DNA reads as TGTGCCTGGAGTTACAGGGACGTTACAGGCTACACCTTC. The encoded protein is CAWSYRDVTGYTF.

The chain recombines TRBV6-5 with TRBJ1-1; no definite D call. The germline gives CDR1 MNHEY, CDR2 SVGAGI. The V end was cut by 7 bases, the J end by 2 bases, with 11 bases between. CDR3 length equals 13 residues. The CDR3 DNA follows: TGTGCCAGCAATAGCCAAGCTAACACTGAAGCTTTCTTT. Residues: CASNSQANTEAFF.

The V gene is TRBV3-1 (or the pseudogene TRBV3-2), the J gene TRBJ1-1; TRBD1 agrees at 9 bases. CDR3 size: 16 residues. Looked up from germline, CDR1 is LGHDT and CDR2 is YNNKEL (reference sequence). Losses at the gene ends were 5 bases for V and 3 bases for J; bases not matched to a gene: 10. CDR3 sequence: CASSSRDRATYTEAFF. CDR3 DNA: TGTGCCAGCAGCTCTAGGGACAGGGCGACCTACACTGAAGCTTTCTTT.